This T cell receptor beta chain was observed in a study of shared clonotypes between healthy human individuals. Study-wide background: Donors had three CD4 naive, three CD4 memory, two CD8 naive and one CD8 memory plate apiece. Study-wide points: In this cohort, only blood was sampled, and tissue repertoires likely differ. Few donors limited the genetic and exposure-history diversity represented.

Authors' methods: ImmunoSEQ sequences covered only the junction and lacked quality scores; filtering therefore differed. Clones were sequenced by immunoSEQ multiplex PCR, and TCRdb holds only the in-frame ones, with some missing. V and J calls and clone size follow that table, whereas D and trimming were derived from the DNA. This table holds about 820,000 clones, 80% to 95% found once. Comment on this clone: Its antigen is not identified.

The CDR3 totals 13 residues. V lost 2 bases and J 3 bases, leaving 8 bases between the germline ends. CDR1 MNHNY and CDR2 SVGAGI come from the germline V gene (reference sequence). Terminally differentiated effector memory CD45RA+ cells were excluded from the naive CD8 cells, which were CD45RO-negative and positively selected for CCR7. This sequence was found in a man younger than 45 in good health. This chain connects TRBV6-6 to TRBJ2-7; D is unclear. Sequencing used naive CD8+ T cells sorted from blood. For the CDR3, the DNA is TGTGCCAGCAGTTACCGTGGTGGCTACGAGCAGTACTTC. Its protein is CASSYRGGYEQYF.